The 23 T cell receptor beta chains reported below all come from one sample, sequenced in a study of vaccination effects on CD4 cells after COVID-19. Produced via immunoSEQ multiplex PCR; TCRdb's table is partial and in-frame only. The sample lists roughly 30,000 clones, roughly four fifths occurring once. No antigen has been assigned to these receptors. Cells that had been cultured for less than 13 days were the source of isolated CD4+ T cells. From March to December 2020, the person had a SARS-CoV-2 infection that was confirmed by PCR. Participants completed two doses of the BNT162b2 or mRNA-1273 vaccine. Here the sequenced sample was CD4+ T cells from PBMCs cultured without peptide, taken after COVID-19 vaccination. These receptor sequences come from a human donor who had a prior SARS-CoV-2 infection.

A note on this clone: Additional DNA sequences in this sample encode the identical CDR3. V usage is TRBV7-8 and J usage is TRBJ2-1, with D perhaps TRBD2 (6 bases). There are 13 residues in the CDR3. The germline CDR1 and CDR2 sequences are SGHVS and FQNEAQ. V lost 11 bases to trimming and J lost 4 bases, with 15 bases between them. The CDR3 region is CAVLAGSYNEQFF. CDR3 DNA: TGTGCCGTACTAGCAGGCTCTTACAATGAGCAGTTCTTC.

J is TRBJ1-1 and V is TRBV7-3, with no clear D. CDR3 size: 13 residues. Between the trimmed V and J ends, which lost 1 base and 3 bases, there was a span of 6 bases. Germline CDR1 is SGHTA and CDR2 is FQGTGA. CDR3 DNA sequence: TGTGCCAGCAGCTTAAGGGGAGACACTGAAGCTTTCTTT. Its protein product is CASSLRGDTEAFF.

This chain connects TRBV20-1 to TRBJ2-1; TRBD1 is a possible D gene (5 bases). Trimming took 5 bases from V and 11 from J, leaving 13 bases between them. Germline CDR1 is DFQATT and CDR2 is SNEGSKA (reference sequence). This CDR3 spans 11 amino acids. CDR3 residues: CSAGWGVKQFF. Written as DNA, the CDR3 is TGCAGTGCTGGCTGGGGCGTAAAGCAGTTCTTC.

The chain joins TRBV4-2 to TRBJ1-1; D is unclear. Per the germline V gene, CDR1 is LGHNA and CDR2 is YNFKEQ. CDR3 length: 14 residues. With 0 bases removed from V and 8 bases from J, the gap between germline ends came to 13 bases. The CDR3 region is CASSQDSRPTEAFF. CDR3 nucleotide sequence: TGTGCCAGCAGCCAAGATTCGAGGCCTACGGAAGCTTTCTTT.

The chain employs TRBV7-9 and TRBJ2-7; D is undetermined. V was pared by 3 bases and J by 6 bases, with 6 bases between. This CDR3 has 11 amino acids. CDR1 SEHNR and CDR2 FQNEAQ come from the germline V gene (reference sequence). The CDR3 bases are TGTGCCAGCAGCTTCCCCGGCGAGCAGTACTTC. It translates to CASSFPGEQYF.

This clone occurred a few times. The CDR3 loop reads CASSLTGGTQPQHF. The CDR3 DNA is TGTGCCAGCAGCTTAACAGGGGGCACCCAGCCCCAGCATTTT. The chain has TRBV7-9 and TRBJ1-5; 9 bases agree with TRBD1. The CDR3 spans 14 residues. Germline CDR1 reads SEHNR; CDR2 reads FQNEAQ (reference sequence). Trimming took 2 bases from V and 7 from J; bases not matched to a gene: 3.

The rearrangement uses TRBV5-1 and TRBJ2-7, with D possibly matching TRBD1 (6 bases). The germline V and J ends were trimmed by 2 bases and 2 bases, with 14 bases remaining between them. The CDR3 has 15 residues. Germline V gene lookup returns CDR1 SGHRS and CDR2 YFSETQ. The CDR3, as DNA: TGCGCCAGCAGCTTTATCCCAGGGGTCACCTACGAGCAGTACTTC. Translating gives CASSFIPGVTYEQYF.

The chain joins TRBV27 to TRBJ2-5, with a possible D match to TRBD1 (7 bases). This CDR3 region has 13 residues. Germline values: CDR1 MNHEY, CDR2 SMNVEV (reference sequence). Between the trimmed V and J ends, which lost 6 bases and 4 bases, there was a span of 12 bases. CDR3 loop: CASRRQGGETQYF. Here the CDR3 DNA reads TGTGCCAGCAGACGACAGGGAGGAGAGACCCAGTACTTC.

V usage is TRBV28 and J usage is TRBJ2-7, with TRBD1 matching 7 bases. The CDR3 spans 15 residues. Germline values: CDR1 MDHEN, CDR2 SYDVKM. Trimming at V came to 4 bases and at J to 6 bases, leaving 12 bases not matched to a gene. Written as DNA, the CDR3 is TGTGCCAGCAGTTCAGTAGGGGGCAGGGATGGCGAGCAGTACTTC. This gives the protein CASSSVGGRDGEQYF. Complete variable domain (other parts from reference TRBV28 and TRBJ2-7): DVKVTQSSRYLVKRTGEKVFLECVQDMDHENMFWYRQDPGLGLRLIYFSYDVKMKEKGDIPEGYSVSREKKERFSLILESASTNQTSMYLCASSSVGGRDGEQYFGPGTRLTVT.

This chain uses TRBV21-1 with TRBJ2-1; the table's D gene call, TRBD2, was not cross checked with the DNA. TRBV21-1 is described as a pseudogene. CDR3 length equals 14 residues. The CDR3 sequence is CASPNSGYNNEQFF. The CDR3 DNA is TGTGCCAGCCCAAACAGCGGGTATAACAATGAGCAGTTCTTC.

The chain couples TRBV6-6 to TRBJ2-7, with 12 bases that match TRBD2. The junction had 6 bases not matched to a gene; V was cut back by 5 bases and J by 4 bases. Germline V gene sequence: CDR1 MNHNY, CDR2 SVGAGI (reference sequence). The CDR3 is made up of 15 amino acids. CDR3 sequence (DNA): TGTGCCAGCAGTACCAGACTAGCGGGAGAGTACGAGCAGTACTTC. Its protein product is CASSTRLAGEYEQYF.

The chain carries TRBV5-1 and TRBJ1-4; weak D call: TRBD1 (5 bases). The length of the CDR3 is 17 residues. V dropped 5 bases and J dropped 8 bases, with 25 bases sitting between them. Germline V gene lookup returns CDR1 SGHRS and CDR2 YFSETQ. The CDR3 DNA sequence: TGCGCCAGCAGTTTTGGAATACAGCCCAGGGATAGGGAAAAACTGTTTTTT. Translated: CASSFGIQPRDREKLFF.

J is TRBJ2-7 and V is TRBV11-1; possibly TRBD1 or TRBD2 for D (6 bases each). V was trimmed by 3 bases and J by 0 bases, leaving 15 bases between them. Germline assignment: CDR1 SGHAT and CDR2 FQDESV (reference sequence). This CDR3 is 16 amino acids long. This chain's CDR3 is CASSLAGQGFSYEQYF. Here the CDR3 DNA reads TGTGCCAGCAGCTTGGCGGGACAAGGATTCTCCTACGAGCAGTACTTC.

The gene calls are TRBV5-1 and TRBJ2-5; 11 bases are shared with TRBD2. This CDR3 spans 18 amino acids. J was trimmed by 5 bases and V by 4 bases; bases with no gene match: 16. CDR1 is SGHRS, CDR2 YFSETQ, per germline. The CDR3 reads CASSSNSGGVLKLETQYF. CDR3 nucleotides: TGCGCCAGCAGCAGTAATAGCGGGGGGGTATTAAAGCTGGAGACCCAGTACTTC.

This clone was recorded a few times. This chain connects TRBV7-8 to TRBJ2-1; D possibly corresponds to TRBD2 (6 bases). Germline loops: CDR1 SGHVS, CDR2 FQNEAQ. This CDR3 region has 18 residues. V was clipped by 5 bases and J by 0 bases, with 20 bases between them. CDR3 residues: CASSPVVAGLSSYNEQFF. The CDR3 DNA reads TGTGCCAGCAGCCCGGTAGTGGCGGGATTAAGCTCCTACAATGAGCAGTTCTTC. The full variable domain, rest sourced from reference TRBV7-8 and TRBJ2-1, is GAGVSQSPRYKVAKRGQDVALRCDPISGHVSLFWYQQALGQGPEFLTYFQNEAQLDKSGLPSDRFFAERPEGSVSTLKIQRTQQEDSAVYLCASSPVVAGLSSYNEQFFGPGTRLTVL.

The CDR3 sequence is CASSLDRGTEAFF. The CDR3, as DNA: TGTGCCAGCAGCTTGGACAGGGGGACTGAAGCTTTCTTT. The chain uses TRBV5-4 and TRBJ1-1; 8 nucleotides match TRBD1. Germline CDR1 SGHNT, CDR2 YYREEE (reference sequence). This CDR3 region has 13 residues. V shed 0 bases and J 5 bases; nucleotides not matched to a gene: 0.

The J gene is TRBJ2-5, the V gene TRBV6-6; 8 bases agree with TRBD2. Germline assignment: CDR1 MNHNY and CDR2 SVGAGI (reference sequence). This CDR3 region has 15 residues. Trimming took 0 bases from V and 2 from J; bases not matched to a gene: 2. Here the CDR3 reads CASSYSGGGQETQYF. In DNA form, the CDR3 reads TGTGCCAGCAGTTACTCCGGGGGGGGGCAAGAGACCCAGTACTTC.

This clone was recorded a few times. The chain joins TRBV10-2 to TRBJ2-1; the D gene is possibly TRBD2 (5 bases). Germline loops: CDR1 WSHSY, CDR2 SAAADI. Trimming left V 5 bases short and J 10 bases short, with 12 bases between. The length of the CDR3 is 12 residues. This chain's CDR3 is CASSRTRLEQFF. CDR3 coding DNA: TGCGCCAGCAGTCGCACTAGATTAGAGCAGTTCTTC.

J is TRBJ1-5 and V is TRBV7-8; the D is unclear. The CDR3 extends over 14 amino acids. Trimming pared 5 bases from V and 5 bases from J, leaving 13 bases between. The germline V gene encodes CDR1 SGHVS and CDR2 FQNEAQ. CDR3 loop: CASSRDPPYQPQHF. The CDR3 nucleotides read TGTGCCAGCAGCCGAGACCCCCCCTATCAGCCCCAGCATTTT. The variable domain in full, completed from reference TRBV7-8 and TRBJ1-5, reads GAGVSQSPRYKVAKRGQDVALRCDPISGHVSLFWYQQALGQGPEFLTYFQNEAQLDKSGLPSDRFFAERPEGSVSTLKIQRTQQEDSAVYLCASSRDPPYQPQHFGDGTRLSIL.

This sequence joins TRBV30 and TRBJ1-1; 7 bases are shared with TRBD1. The germline V gene has CDR1 GTSNPN and CDR2 SVGIG (reference sequence). Trimming took 1 base from V and 6 from J; bases not matched to a gene: 5. The CDR3 has 13 amino acids. CDR3 residues: CAWSEGALAEAFF. CDR3 coding DNA: TGTGCCTGGAGTGAGGGGGCGCTGGCTGAAGCTTTCTTT.

The V call is TRBV6-5, the J call TRBJ1-4, with no clear D. The ends were cut back, 0 bases at V and 5 bases at J, with 10 bases in the middle. CDR1 and CDR2 from the germline V gene are MNHEY and SVGAGI. The CDR3 spans 15 residues. The CDR3 loop reads CASSYSFPPNEKLFF. The DNA of the CDR3 is TGTGCCAGCAGTTACTCGTTTCCCCCGAATGAAAAACTGTTTTTT.

The V gene is TRBV29-1, the J gene TRBJ2-1; 7 nucleotides align to TRBD2. V trimming: 6 bases; J trimming: 5 bases; junction bases outside the gene matches: 13. This CDR3 is 15 amino acids long. Germline V lookup: CDR1 SQVTM, CDR2 ANQGSEA. The CDR3 DNA reads as TGCAGCGTCGGGGGGTGGGACTGGGGAAACAATGAGCAGTTCTTC. Translating gives CSVGGWDWGNNEQFF.

The chain is built from TRBV6-4 and TRBJ2-1; 10 bases match TRBD2. V lost 7 bases, J lost 4 bases, and 7 bases stayed unmatched. The CDR3 totals 15 residues. In germline, CDR1 is MRHNA, CDR2 SNTAGT. CDR3 sequence (DNA): TGTGCCAGCACCGACATAGCGGGGGGTTACAATGAGCAGTTCTTC. Its translation is CASTDIAGGYNEQFF.